This paragraph covers one T cell receptor (beta chain) sequence. The antigen this receptor binds is unknown. Base qualities were left out, and no much larger clone turns up one base away. This sample is drawn from a study of regulatory T cells in long-lasting Graves disease (dated by TCRdb to the early 2020s). Turning to the overall study: Antithyroid drugs had been taken for less than 3 months by newly diagnosed Graves' disease patients. Peripheral blood TCR sequencing and RNA sequencing compared persistent Graves' disease patients with newly diagnosed Graves' disease patients. The study took place in China and was registered as a clinical trial. TCR sequencing covered some 13 persistent and around 20 newly diagnosed Graves' disease patients, 33 samples in total.

The time point label for this specimen denotes: newly diagnosed GD, antithyroid drugs for less than 3 months. RNA was extracted from PBMCs in TRIzol for both TCR sequencing and RNA sequencing. The diagnosis of Graves' disease was made according to American Thyroid Association guidelines. Recruitment of patients was carried out at an endocrinology department in Xi'an, China. Each patient gave 8.5 to 9.5 milliliters of peripheral blood, collected in an EDTA anticoagulant tube. Ficoll Paque Plus density gradient separation was used to isolate PBMCs, and no further T cell sorting was done. RNA quality was checked with an Agilent 2100 Bioanalyzer and agarose gel, and concentration with a NanoDrop 2000. On the study overall, not on this receptor specifically: Sequencing and analysis were limited to the TCR beta chain. Patients with persistent disease shared more public clonotypes (roughly 2,900) than newly diagnosed patients did (more than 900). Persistent Graves' disease patients showed lower TCR Shannon entropy and fewer highly expanded clones than newly diagnosed patients, suggesting clonal expansion. Preferential use of TRBV28, TRBJ1-2 and TRBJ2-5 was observed in persistent disease, whereas TRBV20-1 and TRBJ2-1 were favored in newly diagnosed disease. The authors acknowledged the small sample size as a limitation that may reduce accuracy. Peripheral blood alone was examined, since thyroid tissue, which constituted the primary lesion, could not be accessed.

The library was prepared using multiplex PCR. Instrument on record: Illumina HiSeq 4000. TCR beta libraries were built with iRepertoire HTBI primers and Arm-PCR amplification of CDR3 regions. Before sequencing, the PCR products went through gel purification. Concerning the study's data processing: Gene usage analysis of CDR3 amino acid clonotypes used the roughly 60 TRBV and 12 to 15 TRBJ segments found across samples. Filtered high-quality paired reads were merged into contigs using COPE and FqMerger. BLAST was used to align contigs to the IMGT TRBV, TRBD and TRBJ reference genes, and CDR3 was defined following IMGT. Highly expanded clones were defined as clonotypes with a frequency above 0.1%. Shannon entropy was used to measure repertoire diversity, and the Gini coefficient was used to measure V-J evenness. Public clonotypes were defined as clonotypes shared by more than one individual. The public reads were reanalyzed by TCRdb: fastp trimming at Q25, MiXCR alignment, in-frame beta chains only. Rows matching on CDR3 protein sequence are summarized as one entry with the most common DNA and genes. These V and J calls originate from TCRdb's pipeline instead of the authors' own analysis. Counted in this sample were roughly 500,000 distinct CDR3 sequences; roughly 12% of them appeared once. Roughly a tenth of the sample rests with the top ten.

V has 6 bases trimmed and J has 3 bases trimmed; junction bases matching no gene number 6. Spanning cysteine to phenylalanine, the CDR3 consists of 15 amino acids. The entry retains the CDR3 DNA only, 45 bases that are in frame from base 1. CDR1 MNHNS and CDR2 SASEGT are derived from the germline V gene. The same data also went into a second study, on T cells in Graves' hyperthyroidism and ophthalmopathy. Reported in the second study: Graves' hyperthyroidism was defined as stable when no progression to ophthalmopathy occurred over 18 months of follow-up. Hyperthyroidism patients were newly diagnosed, with disease duration under 2 months, and aged 18 to 65 years. Patients with uncontrolled infections, other autoimmune diseases, pregnancy or lactation were excluded. Diagnoses relied on clinical symptoms, serum thyroxine and TRAb, thyroid ultrasound and orbital computed tomography. A first-round RT-PCR of the TCR CDR3 used the HTBI primer set with the Qiagen OneStep RT-PCR kit. Most expanded thyroid clonotypes (frequency above 0.001) were also detected in blood, suggesting blood repertoires may reflect thyroid immune responses. A 13 V-J signature model separated ophthalmopathy from stable hyperthyroidism, with about 88% sensitivity and 81.08% specificity in cross-validation and 80%/75% in testing. In validation, the model predicted progression to ophthalmopathy with 55% to 71% sensitivity and approximately 74% specificity, a median of approximately 6.7 months before onset. To identify distinguishing TCR V-J signatures, a discovery cohort of roughly 100 patients was used, comprising 40 to 45 with Graves' ophthalmopathy and 55 to 65 with stable Graves' hyperthyroidism. Prospective prediction of ophthalmopathy was tested in an independent validation cohort consisting of 18 to 20 hyperthyroidism patients and around 16 patients who later progressed to ophthalmopathy. For training and testing, the approximately 92 patients in the discovery cohort were randomly divided in a 7:3 ratio. In addition, the study compared T-cell repertoires in thyroid tissue and in blood from about six Graves' hyperthyroidism patients. Following sampling, methimazole starting at 30 mg daily was given to hyperthyroidism patients, and high-dose intravenous methylprednisolone was given to ophthalmopathy patients. A second multiplex PCR round built the libraries, followed by size selection and purification. Sequencing of the libraries was done on an Illumina HiSeq2000 using paired-end 100 bp reads. SOAPnuke was used to process the raw data, removing reads that contained adapters or uncalled bases, had a mean Phred below 15, or lacked an exact match to the constant primer or identifier. High-quality paired reads were merged with COPE v1.2.5, and unique nucleotide sequences were defined as clonotypes. Clonotypes were aligned to IMGT TRBV, TRBD and TRBJ reference segments using MiTCR v1.1. The analysis included only V-J combinations with a frequency above 0.0001, which together covered approximately 99% of the repertoires. A TCS score was defined as the ratio of F50 (clonal expansion) to E x V (chaos), with BLOSUM62-based TCRdist applied between CDR3 peptides within each V-J. Welch's t-statistics and random forest reduced some 510 V-J features to 10 to 15, which were used in a naive Bayes classifier (R e1071). No statistical method was used to set the sample size in advance, and investigators knew the group allocation. The paper reports TCR Vbeta CDR3 sequencing of fewer than 150 peripheral blood samples: some 41 ophthalmopathy, about 75 hyperthyroidism and about 17 progressor patients.

The material was peripheral blood mononuclear cells (PBMCs), obtained at new diagnosis, from a patient treated with antithyroid drugs. The receptor was derived from a man between 25 and 39 years old with Graves disease. Donor details come from another sample of the same person, matched by shared clones. The chain joins TRBV6-1 to TRBJ2-2; TRBD1 aligns with 8 central bases. The nucleotide sequence reads as follows: TGTGCCAGCAGACCGGGACAGGCGTACACCGGGGAGCTGTTTTTT. It is translated as CASRPGQAYTGELFF.